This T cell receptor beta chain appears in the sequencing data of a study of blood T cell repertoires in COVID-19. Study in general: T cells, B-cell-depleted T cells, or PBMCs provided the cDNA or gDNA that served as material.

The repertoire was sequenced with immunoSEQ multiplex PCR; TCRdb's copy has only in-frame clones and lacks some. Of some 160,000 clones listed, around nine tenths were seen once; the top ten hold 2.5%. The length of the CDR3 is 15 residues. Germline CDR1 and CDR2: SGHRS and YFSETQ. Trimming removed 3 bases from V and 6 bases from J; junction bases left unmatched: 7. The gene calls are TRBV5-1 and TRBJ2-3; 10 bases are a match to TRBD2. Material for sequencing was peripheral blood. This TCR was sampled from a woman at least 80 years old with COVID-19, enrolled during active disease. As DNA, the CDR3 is TGCGCCAGCAGCTACAGCGGGAGGGCAACTGATACGCAGTATTTT. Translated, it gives CASSYSGRATDTQYF.